The T cell receptor beta chain described here comes from a study of shared clonotypes between healthy human individuals. Study-wide results and caveats: Read depth was anticipated to influence clonotype sharing among donors.

Germline V gene lookup returns CDR1 MNHEY and CDR2 SMNVEV (reference sequence). The CDR3 extends over 16 amino acids. The V and J ends lost 4 bases and 0 bases respectively, with 10 bases between them. A note on this clone: The antigen is not known.

CD45RO negativity and positive selection for CCR7 defined naive CD8 cells, a population that excluded terminally differentiated effector memory CD45RA+ cells. The table came from immunoSEQ multiplex PCR; TCRdb's copy has only in-frame clones and leaves some out. The profile covers around 1.9 million clones, with just over 90% appearing a single time and about 1.7% taken by the ten largest. The clonotype originates from a man aged 18 to 30 in good health. Some clones in this sample may be carry-over from other donors' samples. The V gene is TRBV27, the J gene TRBJ2-6; D is uncertain. The material sequenced was naive CD8+ T cells from PBMCs. This CDR3 reads CASSSTTDSGANVLTF. The DNA of the CDR3 is TGTGCCAGCAGTTCAACCACGGACTCTGGGGCCAACGTCCTGACTTTC. Full variable domain (outside the CDR3, taken from reference TRBV27 and TRBJ2-6): EAQVTQNPRYLITVTGKKLTVTCSQNMNHEYMSWYRQDPGLGLRQIYYSMNVEVTDKGDVPEGYKVSRKEKRNFPLILESPSPNQTSLYFCASSSTTDSGANVLTFGAGSRLTVL.